Listed here is a single T cell receptor (beta chain). The data were obtained in a study of long-term antiretroviral therapy in people with HIV. Background on the study: The earliest specimens came about a decade ahead of the 2015 immediate-ART recommendation.

The authors ran the immunoSEQ assay, v3.0, at survey level. The table came from immunoSEQ multiplex PCR; TCRdb's copy has only in-frame clones and leaves some out. The table lists some 38,000 clones, roughly 80% of them singletons. From each donor, at least one pre-ART PBMC sample and at least two post-ART PBMC samples were obtained. V lost 5 bases to trimming and J lost 0 bases, with 10 bases between them. Germline CDR1 and CDR2: SNHLY and FYNNEI. The CDR3 contains 14 residues. Sequencing was performed on unsorted PBMCs, taken 1.5 years after starting antiretroviral therapy. This chain connects TRBV2 to TRBJ1-1, with D perhaps TRBD1 (6 bases). The source of this sequence is a man aged 18 to 29 with HIV. In nucleotides, the CDR3 is TGTGCCAGCAGTCGGGACACCTTGAACACTGAAGCTTTCTTT. As protein: CASSRDTLNTEAFF.